Included here is one T cell receptor beta chain sequence, with context. Its target is unknown. This CDR3 has 14 amino acids. V lost 3 bases and J lost 4; bases outside the gene matches: 3. CDR1 and CDR2 from the germline V gene are SGHRS and YFSETQ. Unstimulated regulatory T cells (CD4+CD25+CD127-), CD4+CD25- non-regulatory cells, CD4 and CD8 cells were FACS-sorted from thawed PBMCs. This record belongs to a study of Tregs in tolerant kidney transplant recipients. Study-level points and caveats: The small number of patients limits these findings pending further validation. For some patients, primers changed over time, blocking nucleotide-level comparison.

Only in-frame clones appear in the TCRdb table, and some are missing; sequencing was by immunoSEQ multiplex PCR. The sample contains 60,000 to 95,000 clones, roughly 98% of which appear only once. The gene calls are TRBV5-1 and TRBJ1-4; 7 bases map to TRBD1. The origin of this receptor is a human donor who received a combined kidney and bone marrow transplant. Sequenced here: CD4+ T cells from blood, sampled before the transplant. The CDR3 is CASSSGTDNEKLFF. Here the CDR3 DNA reads TGCGCCAGCAGCTCCGGGACAGATAATGAAAAACTGTTTTTT.